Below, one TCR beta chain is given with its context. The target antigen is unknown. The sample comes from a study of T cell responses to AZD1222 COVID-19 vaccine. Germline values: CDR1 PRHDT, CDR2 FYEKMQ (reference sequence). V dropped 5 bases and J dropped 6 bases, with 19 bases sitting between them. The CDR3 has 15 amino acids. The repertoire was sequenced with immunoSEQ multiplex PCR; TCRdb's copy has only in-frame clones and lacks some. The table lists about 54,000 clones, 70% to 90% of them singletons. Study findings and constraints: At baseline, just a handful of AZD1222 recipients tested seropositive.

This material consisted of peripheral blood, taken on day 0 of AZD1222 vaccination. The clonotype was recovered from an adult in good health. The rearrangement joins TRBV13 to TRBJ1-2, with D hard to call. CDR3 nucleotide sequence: TGTGCCAGCAGCCTGGATGGGCCTAGGATGCATGGCTACACCTTC. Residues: CASSLDGPRMHGYTF.